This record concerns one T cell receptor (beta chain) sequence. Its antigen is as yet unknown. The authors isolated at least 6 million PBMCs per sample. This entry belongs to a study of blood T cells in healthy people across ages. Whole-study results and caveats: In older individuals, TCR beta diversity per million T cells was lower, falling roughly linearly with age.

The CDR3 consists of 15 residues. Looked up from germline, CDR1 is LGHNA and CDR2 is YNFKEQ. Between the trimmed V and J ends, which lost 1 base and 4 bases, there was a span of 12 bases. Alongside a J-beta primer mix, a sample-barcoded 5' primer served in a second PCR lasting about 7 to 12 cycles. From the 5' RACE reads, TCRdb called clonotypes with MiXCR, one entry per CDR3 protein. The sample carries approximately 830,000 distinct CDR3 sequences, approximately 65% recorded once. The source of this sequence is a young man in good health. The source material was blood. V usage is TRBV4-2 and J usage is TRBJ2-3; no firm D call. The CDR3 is CASSQVFERADTQYF. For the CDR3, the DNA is TGTGCCAGCAGCCAAGTGTTTGAGCGAGCAGATACGCAGTATTTT.